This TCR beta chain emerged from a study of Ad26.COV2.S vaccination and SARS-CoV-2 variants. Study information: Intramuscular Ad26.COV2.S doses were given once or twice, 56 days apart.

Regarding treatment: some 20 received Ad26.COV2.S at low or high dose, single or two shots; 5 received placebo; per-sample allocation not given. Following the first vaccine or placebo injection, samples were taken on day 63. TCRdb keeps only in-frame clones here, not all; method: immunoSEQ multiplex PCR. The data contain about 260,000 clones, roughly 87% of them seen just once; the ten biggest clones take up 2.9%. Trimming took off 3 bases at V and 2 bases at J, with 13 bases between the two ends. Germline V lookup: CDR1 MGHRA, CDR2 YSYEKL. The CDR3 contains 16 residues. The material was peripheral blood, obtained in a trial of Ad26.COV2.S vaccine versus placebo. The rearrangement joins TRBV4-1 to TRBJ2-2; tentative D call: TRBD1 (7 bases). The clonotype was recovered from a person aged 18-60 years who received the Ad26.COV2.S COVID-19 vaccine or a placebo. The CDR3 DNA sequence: TGCGCCAGCAGCCACCGGGGGACAGAAAACACCGGGGAGCTGTTTTTT. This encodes CASSHRGTENTGELFF.